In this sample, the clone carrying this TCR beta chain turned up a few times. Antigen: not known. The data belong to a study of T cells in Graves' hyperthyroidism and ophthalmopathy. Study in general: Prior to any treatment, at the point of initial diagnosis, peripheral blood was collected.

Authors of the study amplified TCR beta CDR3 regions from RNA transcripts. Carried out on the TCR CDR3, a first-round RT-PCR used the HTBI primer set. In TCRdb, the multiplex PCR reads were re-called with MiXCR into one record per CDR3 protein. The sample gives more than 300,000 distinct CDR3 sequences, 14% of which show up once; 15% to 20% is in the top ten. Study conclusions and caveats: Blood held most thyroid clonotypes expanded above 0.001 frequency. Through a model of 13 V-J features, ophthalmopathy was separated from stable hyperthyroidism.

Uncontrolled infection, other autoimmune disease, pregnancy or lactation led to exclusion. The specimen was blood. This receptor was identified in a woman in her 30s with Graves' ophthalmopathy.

DNA for the CDR3: TGTGCCAGCAGTCGGGACAGCTCGTACACCGGGGAGCTGTTTTTT. It yields the protein CASSRDSSYTGELFF. This rearrangement joins TRBV28 to TRBJ2-2; 7 bases fit TRBD1. There are 15 residues in the CDR3. Per the germline V gene, CDR1 is MDHEN and CDR2 is SYDVKM. V dropped 5 bases and J dropped 3; count of bases not matched to a gene: 6.